Shown below are 17 T cell receptor beta chains from a single sample sequenced in a study of technical replicates of blood from a few donors. Sequencing was performed with immunoSEQ multiplex PCR; in TCRdb, only in-frame clones are kept and a portion is missing. The sample has 95,000 or so clones, approximately 95% seen once; the top ten hold around 0.3%. Sequencing input: T cells isolated from PBMCs. Receptors originate from a human donor in good health.

The chain joins TRBV5-6 to TRBJ1-2, with 7 bases fitting TRBD1. This CDR3 is built from 14 residues. Germline CDR1 and CDR2: SGHDT and YYEEEE. The J segment lost 2 bases and the V segment lost 3 bases, leaving 4 bases of the junction unmatched. CDR3 DNA: TGTGCCAGCAGCTCCGGGACAGCAAACTATGGCTACACCTTC. It yields the protein CASSSGTANYGYTF.

The V and J genes are TRBV7-2 and TRBJ1-2, with D possibly matching TRBD1 (5 bases). This CDR3 has 15 residues. V lost 1 base and J lost 2, with 11 bases in between. CDR1 is SGHTA and CDR2 is FQGNSA in the germline V gene. CDR3 in DNA: TGTGCCAGCAGCTTAGTTGGGGGAGGAAACTATGGCTACACCTTC. Encoded protein: CASSLVGGGNYGYTF.

The gene calls are TRBV28 and TRBJ1-5; no definite D call. This CDR3 spans 15 amino acids. Trimming cost V 2 bases and J 4 bases, with 12 bases left between them. The germline CDR1 and CDR2 sequences are MDHEN and SYDVKM. CDR3 DNA: TGTGCCAGCAGTTTAACTGAGGAGCTTAATCAGCCCCAGCATTTT. As protein: CASSLTEELNQPQHF. Full variable domain (remainder filled in from reference TRBV28 and TRBJ1-5): DVKVTQSSRYLVKRTGEKVFLECVQDMDHENMFWYRQDPGLGLRLIYFSYDVKMKEKGDIPEGYSVSREKKERFSLILESASTNQTSMYLCASSLTEELNQPQHFGDGTRLSIL.

For the CDR3, the DNA is TGCGCCAGCAGCTTGAGGCAGGGGAATGAAAAACTGTTTTTT. This codes for CASSLRQGNEKLFF. The chain links TRBV5-1 to TRBJ1-4; D may be TRBD1 (6 bases). V was trimmed by 1 base and J by 5 bases, leaving 9 bases between them. CDR3 length equals 14 residues. Germline CDR1 reads SGHRS; CDR2 reads YFSETQ.

The table lists this clone with a count of one. The chain combines TRBV4-1 with TRBJ2-1; no clear D. The CDR3 runs to 18 residues. V lost 0 bases, J lost 0 bases, and 15 bases lay in between. Germline loops: CDR1 MGHRA, CDR2 YSYEKL. This CDR3 is CASSQDSQRPSSYNEQFF. The CDR3 bases are TGCGCCAGCAGCCAAGATTCGCAGCGTCCAAGCTCCTACAATGAGCAGTTCTTC.

This chain joins TRBV25-1 and TRBJ1-2, with D perhaps matching TRBD1 (6 bases). Trimming removed 2 bases at V and 6 bases at J, with 13 bases between. Germline V gives CDR1 MGHDK, CDR2 SYGVNS. This CDR3 has 14 amino acids. The CDR3 region is CASSEPGDLHGYTF. CDR3 nucleotides: TGTGCCAGCAGTGAACCAGGGGATCTTCATGGCTACACCTTC.

The chain couples TRBV18 to TRBJ2-7; 11 bases are a match to TRBD2. CDR3 length: 13 amino acids. Trimming removed 5 bases from V and 7 bases from J; junction bases left unmatched: 4. Germline CDR1 is KGHSH and CDR2 is LQKENI. CDR3 nucleotide sequence: TGTGCCAGCTCATCTGGACTAGCGGGTGAGCAGTACTTC. Translated, it gives CASSSGLAGEQYF.

V is TRBV7-8 and J is TRBJ1-2; 7 bases align to TRBD1. Germline lookup yields CDR1 SGHVS and CDR2 FQNEAQ. After removal of 6 bases from V and 4 bases from J, the junction contained 11 bases not matched to a gene. This CDR3 spans 15 amino acids. The CDR3 region has the DNA TGTGCCAGCAGGGCGGATCAGGGACAGCCCTATGGCTACACCTTC. Protein sequence: CASRADQGQPYGYTF.

V and J are TRBV5-3 and TRBJ2-7; TRBD2 might be the D (6 bases). TRBV5-3 qualifies as an ORF whose function is uncertain. V was pared by 3 bases and J by 2 bases, with 12 bases between. The CDR3 runs to 14 residues. DNA of the CDR3: TGTGCCAGAAGCTGCCGGGACTCAGCCTACGAGCAGTACTTC. This codes for CARSCRDSAYEQYF.

This clone was counted once. The chain is built from TRBV6-5 and TRBJ1-1; the match to TRBD1 covers 7 bases. Germline CDR1 is MNHEY and CDR2 is SVGAGI. The CDR3 runs 16 residues. Unmatched junction bases numbered 11, after V lost 0 bases and J lost 7 bases. The CDR3 nucleotides are TGTGCCAGCAGTTACTCAGGGGGCGCTTCGGCGGGTGAAGCTTTCTTT. It translates to CASSYSGGASAGEAFF.

This chain joins TRBV2 and TRBJ2-7, with D tentatively TRBD1 (6 bases). Trimming took 8 bases from V and 6 from J, leaving 11 bases between them. Germline CDR1 and CDR2: SNHLY and FYNNEI. CDR3 length: 11 residues. Written as DNA, the CDR3 is TGTGCCAGCGAACAGGGTGTCGAGCAGTACTTC. Protein: CASEQGVEQYF.

The chain is built from TRBV29-1 and TRBJ2-2, with 7 bases identical to TRBD1. Germline CDR1 SQVTM, CDR2 ANQGSEA. There are 14 residues in the CDR3. Unmatched junction bases numbered 9, after V lost 7 bases and J lost 4 bases. The CDR3 region has the DNA TGCAGCGCCCATAGACAGGGAAGCACCGGGGAGCTGTTTTTT. Protein: CSAHRQGSTGELFF.

The rearrangement links TRBV14 to TRBJ2-7; maybe TRBD1 (6 bases). CDR1 is SGHDN, CDR2 FVKESK, per germline. This CDR3 is built from 17 residues. With 1 base removed from V and 1 base from J, the gap between germline ends came to 17 bases. The CDR3, as DNA: TGTGCCAGCAGCCAAGTACTTGTCCGGACAGCATCCTACGAGCAGTACTTC. Residues: CASSQVLVRTASYEQYF.

The chain uses TRBV30 and TRBJ2-2; 7 bases are a match to TRBD1. Germline CDR1 GTSNPN, CDR2 SVGIG (reference sequence). The CDR3 has 15 residues. Losses at the gene ends were 0 bases for V and 6 bases for J; bases not matched to a gene: 7. CDR3 protein: CAWSVSLQGPGELFF. The DNA for the CDR3 is TGTGCCTGGAGTGTATCCTTACAGGGGCCCGGGGAGCTGTTTTTT.

The V gene is TRBV6-6, the J gene TRBJ2-3; tentative D call: TRBD1 (6 bases). V lost 7 bases and J 0 bases, leaving 17 bases between the germline ends. CDR1 and CDR2 from the germline V gene are MNHNY and SVGAGI (reference sequence). The CDR3 is 16 residues long. For the CDR3, the DNA is TGTGCCAGCAACCGGTATGGACAGCCTAGCACAGATACGCAGTATTTT. Translation: CASNRYGQPSTDTQYF.

In its sample, this clone was seen a few times. The gene calls are TRBV6-5 and TRBJ1-2, with TRBD1 identical over 9 bases. Trimming cost V 5 bases and J 8 bases; bases outside gene matches: 12. Germline V CDR1 and CDR2: MNHEY, SVGAGI. This CDR3 is 15 amino acids long. The CDR3 is CASSAGTGIIGGYTF. The DNA for the CDR3 is TGTGCCAGCAGTGCCGGGACAGGGATAATAGGGGGCTACACCTTC.

This chain links TRBV27 with TRBJ1-5; 7 nucleotides line up with TRBD1. The trim removed 8 bases at V and 2 bases at J, leaving 9 bases unmatched. Germline values: CDR1 MNHEY, CDR2 SMNVEV (reference sequence). The CDR3 covers 15 residues. The CDR3, as DNA: TGTGCCAGCGGAAGAGGACAGGAACGCAATCAGCCCCAGCATTTT. Its translation: CASGRGQERNQPQHF.